This paragraph reports one TCR beta chain. This clone was detected a few times. Its antigen remains undetermined. No base-level quality is on record; no much larger clone is a single base apart. According to the germline V gene, CDR1 reads SGHAT and CDR2 reads FQNNGV. Germline trimming: 1 base from V, 4 bases from J; junction bases outside gene matches: 6. The CDR3 goes from the cysteine to the phenylalanine over 17 residues. Left in the record is the CDR3 DNA by itself, 51 bases read in frame from the first base. Mismatch repair deficiency in every enrolled patient was established by polymerase chain reaction or immunohistochemistry. A few patients who responded to pembrolizumab therapy underwent TCR sequencing. The phase II trial prospectively tested pembrolizumab PD-1 blockade in advanced mismatch repair-deficient cancers regardless of tissue of origin. Peripheral blood T cell samples were gathered serially, both before PD-1 blockade started and at multiple time points afterward. Blood sampling times were reported as weeks after the first pembrolizumab dose.

This sample was included in a study of PD-1 blockade in mismatch repair-deficient tumors (dated by TCRdb to 2015 to 2018). Study-wide context: The trial enrolled 86 consecutive patients with approximately twelve mismatch repair-deficient cancer types between 2013 and late 2016, all previously treated and progressing. Tumor-associated T cell clones in the peripheral blood of patients responding to PD-1 blockade were tracked using deep sequencing of TCR CDR3 regions.

The receptor library was made with the immunoSEQ multiplex PCR assay. Here the immuneACCESS table is served through TCRdb, limited to in-frame sequences with V and J called. Missing clones are a known gap in these copies; in checked studies unresolved V genes cover under half, and the rest lacks a known reason. This sample lists just under 65,000 clones; more than 70% were detected once. The ten largest clones take up approximately 15% of the sample. General findings and caveats noted by the study authors: After pembrolizumab, tumor-resident clones, which were often undetectable in blood before treatment, expanded rapidly and then contracted, generally ahead of radiologic responses.

Sequencing used peripheral blood, obtained 52 weeks after starting pembrolizumab. This TCR derives from an adult with mismatch repair-deficient cancer. The rearranged chain carries TRBV11-2 and TRBJ2-1; 11 central nucleotides agree with TRBD2. The DNA sequence reads TGTGCCAGCAGCTTAGGGGGGACTAGCGGAGCGTACAATGAGCAGTTCTTC. Its coded protein is CASSLGGTSGAYNEQFF.